These 17 T cell receptor beta chains were sequenced from one sample in a study of early T cells in non-severe SARS-CoV-2 infection. In TCRdb, the 5' RACE reads were re-called with MiXCR into one record per CDR3 protein. The sample lists 53,000 or so distinct CDR3 sequences; 12% were seen once. The source was whole blood, collected at baseline. These receptors were obtained from an adult who was a healthcare worker with PCR-confirmed SARS-CoV-2 infection or an uninfected control (not recorded which).

The V gene is TRBV6-6, the J gene TRBJ1-1; unclear D gene. The CDR3 totals 14 residues. Trimming cost V 6 bases and J 4 bases, with 15 bases left between them. In germline, CDR1 is MNHNY, CDR2 SVGAGI (reference sequence). The CDR3 spells CASRSGGSGTEAFF. The CDR3 region has the DNA TGTGCCAGCAGGTCGGGTGGCTCGGGCACTGAAGCTTTCTTT.

This chain connects TRBV27 to TRBJ2-7; the D gene is possibly TRBD1 (6 bases). The V end lost 5 bases, the J end lost 2 bases, and 19 bases lay between the germline ends. The CDR3 length is 16 residues. CDR1 and CDR2 from the germline V gene are MNHEY and SMNVEV (reference sequence). The chain's CDR3 is CASSPLRQEPPYEQYF. CDR3 coding DNA: TGTGCCAGCAGTCCCCTCCGACAGGAGCCTCCCTACGAGCAGTACTTC.

This clonotype was observed a few times. The genes are TRBV20-1 and TRBJ2-1, with D possibly being TRBD1 or TRBD2 (5 bases each). The CDR3 covers 16 residues. CDR1 and CDR2 from the germline V gene are DFQATT and SNEGSKA (reference sequence). Trimming removed 6 bases at V and 2 bases at J, with 20 bases between. The DNA of the CDR3 is TGCAGTGCGGGAATGCCGGGACCGAGACCCTACAATGAGCAGTTCTTC. It yields the protein CSAGMPGPRPYNEQFF.

In its sample, this clonotype was seen a few times. The chain joins TRBV5-1 to TRBJ2-2; D possibly corresponds to TRBD1 (6 bases). CDR3 length: 16 amino acids. Trimming cost V 4 bases and J 1 base, with 14 bases left between them. Looked up from germline, CDR1 is SGHRS and CDR2 is YFSETQ. The CDR3, as DNA: TGCGCCAGCAGCCCGCCGGACAGTGGGAACACCGGGGAGCTGTTTTTT. Protein sequence: CASSPPDSGNTGELFF. Full variable domain (missing parts from reference TRBV5-1 and TRBJ2-2): KAGVTQTPRYLIKTRGQQVTLSCSPISGHRSVSWYQQTPGQGLQFLFEYFSETQRNKGNFPGRFSGRQFSNSRSEMNVSTLELGDSALYLCASSPPDSGNTGELFFGEGSRLTVL.

This clonotype was observed a handful of times. The rearrangement links TRBV6-2 or TRBV6-3 to TRBJ2-7; 9 nucleotides align to TRBD2. V trimming: 8 bases; J trimming: 3 bases; junction bases outside the gene matches: 5. The CDR3 is made up of 13 amino acids. The V gene's germline CDR1 is MNHEY and CDR2 SVGEGT. CDR3 sequence reads: CASVATSGYEQYF. CDR3 nucleotides: TGTGCCAGCGTGGCGACTAGCGGCTACGAGCAGTACTTC.

The CDR3 reads CVSGQAVAKNIQYF. The CDR3 DNA follows: TGTGTCAGCGGACAGGCGGTAGCCAAAAACATTCAGTACTTC. This chain joins TRBV19 and TRBJ2-4; 7 positions match TRBD1. The CDR3 totals 14 residues. Looked up from germline, CDR1 is LNHDA and CDR2 is SQIVND (reference sequence).

This clonotype turned up a few times. The V gene is TRBV5-1, the J gene TRBJ2-1; D not certain. The CDR3 totals 12 residues. V lost 2 bases and J lost 9, with 9 bases in between. Germline CDR1 reads SGHRS; CDR2 reads YFSETQ. Here the CDR3 reads CASSLIRAEQFF. DNA for the CDR3: TGCGCCAGCAGCTTAATCCGGGCTGAGCAGTTCTTC.

This clonotype appeared many times. This sequence joins TRBV20-1 and TRBJ2-7, with 7 bases aligning to TRBD1. There are 14 residues in the CDR3. Germline trimming cut 1 base from V and 5 bases from J; bases unmatched to any gene: 8. Per germline, CDR1 DFQATT and CDR2 SNEGSKA (reference sequence). CDR3 sequence: CSARGERDSNEQYF. CDR3 nucleotide sequence: TGCAGTGCTAGAGGGGAGAGGGACAGCAACGAGCAGTACTTC.

This rearrangement joins TRBV5-1 to TRBJ2-5; D gene unclear. The CDR3 runs to 14 residues. Germline lookup yields CDR1 SGHRS and CDR2 YFSETQ. Trimming pared 1 base from V and 3 bases from J, leaving 10 bases between. The chain's CDR3 is CASSLLTTKETQYF. CDR3 bases: TGCGCCAGCAGCTTGTTGACAACGAAAGAGACCCAGTACTTC.

This clonotype was observed once. The V and J genes are TRBV12-3 or TRBV12-4 and TRBJ2-7; no firm D call. With 6 bases removed from V and 0 bases from J, the gap between germline ends came to 15 bases. The CDR3 is 15 amino acids. The CDR3 nucleotides are TGTGCCAGCAGCGTAACACTCATTAGCTCCTACGAGCAGTACTTC. This encodes CASSVTLISSYEQYF.

This clonotype ranks as medium-sized (0.01 to 0.1%). The chain uses TRBV7-6 and TRBJ2-7; D might be TRBD1 or TRBD2, each matching 5 bases. CDR3 size: 13 residues. The V gene lost 4 bases and the J gene lost 4 bases, with 11 bases spanning the gap. Germline CDR1 and CDR2: SGHVS and FNYEAQ. Here the CDR3 reads CASSSGTKYEQYF. The CDR3 nucleotides are TGTGCCAGCAGCTCCGGGACCAAATACGAGCAGTACTTC. Drawing the rest from reference TRBV7-6 and TRBJ2-7, the complete variable domain is GAGVSQSPRYKVTKRGQDVALRCDPISGHVSLYWYRQALGQGPEFLTYFNYEAQQDKSGLPNDRFSAERPEGSISTLTIQRTEQRDSAMYRCASSSGTKYEQYFGPGTRLTVT.

Ten or more counts support this clonotype. V is TRBV12-3 or TRBV12-4 and J is TRBJ2-6; no reliable D call. The CDR3 runs to 15 residues. V gave up 5 bases and J gave up 0 bases, with 8 bases separating them. CDR3 protein: CASSPQVSGANVLTF. CDR3 sequence (DNA): TGTGCCAGCAGTCCCCAAGTCTCTGGGGCCAACGTCCTGACTTTC.

This clonotype has a count of ten or more. The chain uses TRBV27 and TRBJ1-3; D not resolved. CDR3 length equals 15 residues. The V gene's germline CDR1 is MNHEY and CDR2 SMNVEV (reference sequence). The V gene lost 2 bases and the J gene lost 0 bases, with 8 bases spanning the gap. Here the CDR3 reads CASSLNRDSGNTIYF. For the CDR3, the DNA is TGTGCCAGCAGTTTAAACCGGGACTCTGGAAACACCATATATTTT.

This clonotype was detected a few times. The rearrangement uses TRBV9 and TRBJ2-5; 7 bases line up with TRBD1. Germline values: CDR1 SGDLS, CDR2 YYNGEE. The CDR3 is 14 residues long. Trimming at V came to 3 bases and at J to 1 base, leaving 3 bases not matched to a gene. CDR3 DNA sequence: TGTGCCAGCAGCGGTACAGGGGCCCAAGAGACCCAGTACTTC. The encoded protein is CASSGTGAQETQYF.

This clonotype was counted only a few times. The chain combines TRBV7-3 with TRBJ2-1; D is undetermined. The V and J ends lost 0 bases and 12 bases respectively, with 9 bases between them. The CDR3 sequence is 12 residues long. Germline assignment: CDR1 SGHTA and CDR2 FQGTGA. The DNA for the CDR3 is TGTGCCAGCAGCTTAACGGGAAGCGCGCAGTTCTTC. This translates into CASSLTGSAQFF.

This clonotype was counted between two and nine times. This sequence joins TRBV6-5 and TRBJ2-3, with TRBD2 matching over 14 bases. Trimming removed 5 bases from V and 6 bases from J; junction bases left unmatched: 4. CDR3 length equals 15 residues. Germline V lookup: CDR1 MNHEY, CDR2 SVGAGI. The CDR3 nucleotides read TGTGCCAGCAGTCGGGGACTAGCGGGAGATGATACGCAGTATTTT. It yields the protein CASSRGLAGDDTQYF.

The rearrangement joins TRBV7-3 to TRBJ2-4; tentative D call: TRBD2 (5 bases). The CDR3 runs to 16 residues. Trimming took off 1 base at V and 1 base at J, with 11 bases between the two ends. CDR1 and CDR2 (germline): SGHTA, FQGTGA. The CDR3 nucleotides read TGTGCCAGCAGCTTAAGCTATGGCGGGGCCAAAAACATTCAGTACTTC. Protein product: CASSLSYGGAKNIQYF.